This T cell receptor beta chain is drawn from a study of relationships among human T cell subsets. Study observations and caveats: Substantial CDR3 sharing among Th1, Th2 and regulatory cells suggested stochastic fate choice. Some CD4+CD8+ double-positive cells may remain after bead sorting. The seven subsets showed no significant differences in gene usage or CDR3 length. Clones with over 100 reads held over 55% of CD8+ cytotoxic sequences.

Semiquantitative ARM-PCR amplified T cell receptor alpha and beta CDR3 regions from mRNA. ARM-PCR used tagged nested gene-specific primers, then communal superprimers for exponential amplification. TCRdb reprocessed the multiplex PCR reads with MiXCR, giving one entry per CDR3 protein. Of thousands of distinct CDR3 sequences listed, approximately 50% are singletons. For this clonotype: Its cognate antigen is unknown.

Memory T cells were selected with anti-CD45RO beads from the CD45RA-negative fraction. Germline V gene lookup returns CDR1 SGHRS and CDR2 YFSETQ. The CDR3 loop spans 14 amino acids. The ends lost 3 bases at V and 6 bases at J; junction bases unmatched: 2. V usage is TRBV5-1 and J usage is TRBJ2-1; the match to TRBD2 covers 11 bases. The sample was memory T cells sorted from blood. This TCR derives from a man aged 35-49 years in good health. CDR3 protein: CASSYGTSGNEQFF. CDR3 nucleotides: TGCGCCAGCAGCTACGGGACTAGCGGCAATGAGCAGTTCTTC.